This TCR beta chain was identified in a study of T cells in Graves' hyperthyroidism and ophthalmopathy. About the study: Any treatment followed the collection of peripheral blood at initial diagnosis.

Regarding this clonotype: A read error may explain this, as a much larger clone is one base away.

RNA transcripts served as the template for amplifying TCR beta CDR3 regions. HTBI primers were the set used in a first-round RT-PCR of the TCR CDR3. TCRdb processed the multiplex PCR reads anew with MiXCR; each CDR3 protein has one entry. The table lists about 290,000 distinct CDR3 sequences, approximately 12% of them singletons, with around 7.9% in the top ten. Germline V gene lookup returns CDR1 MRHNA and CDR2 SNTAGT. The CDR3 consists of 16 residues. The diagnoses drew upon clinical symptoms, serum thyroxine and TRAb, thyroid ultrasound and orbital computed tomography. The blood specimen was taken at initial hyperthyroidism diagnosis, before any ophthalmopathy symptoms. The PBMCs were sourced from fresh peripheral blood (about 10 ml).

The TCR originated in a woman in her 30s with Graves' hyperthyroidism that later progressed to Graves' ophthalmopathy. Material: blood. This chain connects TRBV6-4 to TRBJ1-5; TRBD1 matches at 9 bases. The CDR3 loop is CAISDRGEYSNQPRHF. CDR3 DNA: TGTGCCATTTCGGACAGGGGCGAATATAGCAATCAGCCCCGGCATTTT.